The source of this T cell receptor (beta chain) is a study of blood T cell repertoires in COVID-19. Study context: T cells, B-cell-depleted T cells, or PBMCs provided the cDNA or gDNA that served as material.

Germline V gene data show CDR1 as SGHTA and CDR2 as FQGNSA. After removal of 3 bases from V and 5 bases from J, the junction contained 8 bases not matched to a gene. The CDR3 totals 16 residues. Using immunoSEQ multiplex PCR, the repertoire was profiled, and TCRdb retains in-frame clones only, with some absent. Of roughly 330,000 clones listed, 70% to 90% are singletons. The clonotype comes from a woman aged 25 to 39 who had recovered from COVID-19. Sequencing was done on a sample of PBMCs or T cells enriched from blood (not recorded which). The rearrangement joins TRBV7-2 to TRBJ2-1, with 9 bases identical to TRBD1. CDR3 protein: CASSLYRDRVNNEQFF. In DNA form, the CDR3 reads TGTGCCAGCAGCTTGTACCGGGACAGGGTGAACAATGAGCAGTTCTTC.